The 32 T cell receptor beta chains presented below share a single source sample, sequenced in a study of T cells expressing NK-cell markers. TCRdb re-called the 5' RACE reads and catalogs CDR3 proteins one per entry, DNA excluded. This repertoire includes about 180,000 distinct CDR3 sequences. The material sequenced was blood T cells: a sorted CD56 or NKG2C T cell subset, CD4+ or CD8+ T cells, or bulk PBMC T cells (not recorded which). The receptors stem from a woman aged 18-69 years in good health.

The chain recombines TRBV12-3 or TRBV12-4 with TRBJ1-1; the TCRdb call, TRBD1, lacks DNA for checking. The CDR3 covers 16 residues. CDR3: CASSNLRGPSRTEAFF.

The CDR3 here is CASSLGTAGAYEQYF. The rearrangement links TRBV11-2 to TRBJ2-7; as DNA is missing, the TRBD1 call by TCRdb cannot be tested. CDR3 size: 15 residues. The germline gives CDR1 SGHAT, CDR2 FQNNGV.

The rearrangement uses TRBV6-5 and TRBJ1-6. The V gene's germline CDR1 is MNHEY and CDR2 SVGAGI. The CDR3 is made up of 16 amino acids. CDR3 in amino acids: CASSSSGRGNNSPLHF.

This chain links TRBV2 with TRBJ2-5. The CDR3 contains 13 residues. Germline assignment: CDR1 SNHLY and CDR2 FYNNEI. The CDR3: CASSDSGGETQYF.

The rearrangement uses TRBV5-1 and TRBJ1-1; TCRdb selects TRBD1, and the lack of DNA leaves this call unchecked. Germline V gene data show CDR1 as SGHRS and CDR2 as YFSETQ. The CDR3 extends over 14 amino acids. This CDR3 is CASSSRGLNTEAFF.

The CDR3 sequence: CASSQGLGPTEAFF. The chain recombines TRBV3-1 with TRBJ1-1. The CDR3 contains 14 residues. Germline CDR1 reads LGHDT; CDR2 reads YNNKEL (reference sequence).

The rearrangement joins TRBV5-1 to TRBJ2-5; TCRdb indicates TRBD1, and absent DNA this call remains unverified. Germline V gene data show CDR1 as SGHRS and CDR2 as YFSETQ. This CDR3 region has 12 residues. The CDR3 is CASRGEGETQYF.

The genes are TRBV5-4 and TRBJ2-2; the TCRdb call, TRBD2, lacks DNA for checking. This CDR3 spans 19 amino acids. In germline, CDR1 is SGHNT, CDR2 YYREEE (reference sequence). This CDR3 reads CASSSRLAGLTTNTGELFF. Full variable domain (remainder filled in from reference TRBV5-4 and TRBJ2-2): ETGVTQSPTHLIKTRGQQVTLRCSSQSGHNTVSWYQQALGQGPQFIFQYYREEENGRGNFPPRFSGLQFPNYSSELNVNALELDDSALYLCASSSRLAGLTTNTGELFFGEGSRLTVL.

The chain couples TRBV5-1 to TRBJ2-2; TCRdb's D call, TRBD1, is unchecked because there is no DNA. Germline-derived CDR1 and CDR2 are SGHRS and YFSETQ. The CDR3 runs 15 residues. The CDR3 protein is CASRLRTGVAGELFF.

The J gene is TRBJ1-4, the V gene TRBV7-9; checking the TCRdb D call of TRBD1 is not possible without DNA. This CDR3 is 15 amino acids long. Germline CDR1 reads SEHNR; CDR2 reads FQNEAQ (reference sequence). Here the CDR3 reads CASSTNRLTNEKLFF.

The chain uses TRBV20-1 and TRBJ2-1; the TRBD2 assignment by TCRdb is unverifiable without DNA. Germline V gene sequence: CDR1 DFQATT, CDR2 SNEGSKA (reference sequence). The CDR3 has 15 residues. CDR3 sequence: CSARGPGLSYNEQFF.

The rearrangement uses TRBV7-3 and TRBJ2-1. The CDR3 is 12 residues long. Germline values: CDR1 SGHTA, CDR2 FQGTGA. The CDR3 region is CASSSADNEQFF.

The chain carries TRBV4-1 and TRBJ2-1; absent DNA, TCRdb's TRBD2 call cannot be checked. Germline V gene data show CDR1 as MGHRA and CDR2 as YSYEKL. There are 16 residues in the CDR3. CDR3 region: CASSQSSGLGNNEQFF.

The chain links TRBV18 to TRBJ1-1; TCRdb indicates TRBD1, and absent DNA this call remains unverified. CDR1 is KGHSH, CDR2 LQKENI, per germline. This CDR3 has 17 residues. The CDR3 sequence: CASSPPQMGLGNTEAFF.

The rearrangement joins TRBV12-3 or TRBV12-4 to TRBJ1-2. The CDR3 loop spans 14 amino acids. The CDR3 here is CASNTRGANYGYTF.

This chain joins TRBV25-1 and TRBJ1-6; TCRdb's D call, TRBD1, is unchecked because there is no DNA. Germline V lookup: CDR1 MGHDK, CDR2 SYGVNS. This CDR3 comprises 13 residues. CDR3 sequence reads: CASSEDSNSPLHF.

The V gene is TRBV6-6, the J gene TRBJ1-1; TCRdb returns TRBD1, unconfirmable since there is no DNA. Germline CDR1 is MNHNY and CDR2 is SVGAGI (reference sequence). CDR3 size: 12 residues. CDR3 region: CASTGQGAGAFF.

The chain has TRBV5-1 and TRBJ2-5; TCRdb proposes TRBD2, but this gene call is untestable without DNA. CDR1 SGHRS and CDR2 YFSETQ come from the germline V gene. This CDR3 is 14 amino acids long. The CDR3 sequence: CASSLAAGSETQYF.

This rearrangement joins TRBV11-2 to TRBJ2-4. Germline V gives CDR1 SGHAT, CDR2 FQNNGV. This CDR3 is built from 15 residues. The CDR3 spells CASSPYGLAKNIQYF. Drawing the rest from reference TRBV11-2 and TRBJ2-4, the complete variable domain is EAGVAQSPRYKIIEKRQSVAFWCNPISGHATLYWYQQILGQGPKLLIQFQNNGVVDDSQLPKDRFSAERLKGVDSTLKIQPAKLEDSAVYLCASSPYGLAKNIQYFGAGTRLSVL.

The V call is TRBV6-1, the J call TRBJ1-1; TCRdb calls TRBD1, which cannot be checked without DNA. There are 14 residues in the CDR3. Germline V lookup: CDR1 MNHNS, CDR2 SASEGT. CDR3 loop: CASSEIRGANEAFF.

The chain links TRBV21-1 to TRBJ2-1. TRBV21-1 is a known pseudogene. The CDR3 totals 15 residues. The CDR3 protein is CASSKGIQSANEQFF.

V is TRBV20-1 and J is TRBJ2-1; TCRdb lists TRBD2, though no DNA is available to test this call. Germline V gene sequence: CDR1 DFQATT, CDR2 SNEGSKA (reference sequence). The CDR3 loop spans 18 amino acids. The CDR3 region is CSAINSGGLRSSYNEQFF.

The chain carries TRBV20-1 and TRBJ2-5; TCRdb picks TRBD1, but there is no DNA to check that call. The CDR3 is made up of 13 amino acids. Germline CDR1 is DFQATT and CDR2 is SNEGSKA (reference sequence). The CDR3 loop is CSARGQLQETQYF.

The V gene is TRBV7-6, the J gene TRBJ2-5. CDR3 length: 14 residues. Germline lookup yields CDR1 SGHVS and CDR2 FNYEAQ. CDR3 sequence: CASSLAFSRETQYF.

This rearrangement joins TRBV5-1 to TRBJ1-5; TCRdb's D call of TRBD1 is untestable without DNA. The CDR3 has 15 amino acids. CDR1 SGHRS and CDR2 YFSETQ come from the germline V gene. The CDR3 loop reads CASSSTGASNQPQHF.

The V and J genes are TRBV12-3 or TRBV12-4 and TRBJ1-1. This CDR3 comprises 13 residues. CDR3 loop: CASSMYMNTEAFF.

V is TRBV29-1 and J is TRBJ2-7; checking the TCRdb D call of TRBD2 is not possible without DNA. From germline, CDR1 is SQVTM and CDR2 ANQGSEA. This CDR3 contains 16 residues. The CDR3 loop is CSADGLAGAHPYEQYF.

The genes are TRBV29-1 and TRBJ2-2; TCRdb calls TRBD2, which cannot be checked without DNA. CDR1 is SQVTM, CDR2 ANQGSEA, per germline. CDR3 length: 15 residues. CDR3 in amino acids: CSVGVVSGDTGELFF.

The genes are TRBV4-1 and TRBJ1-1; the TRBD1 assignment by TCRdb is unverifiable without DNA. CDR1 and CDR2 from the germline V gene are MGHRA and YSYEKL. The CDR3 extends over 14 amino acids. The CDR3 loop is CASSQAPGVTEAFF.

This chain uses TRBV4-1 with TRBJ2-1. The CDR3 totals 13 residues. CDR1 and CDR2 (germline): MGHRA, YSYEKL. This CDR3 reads CASSQDEAGVQFF.

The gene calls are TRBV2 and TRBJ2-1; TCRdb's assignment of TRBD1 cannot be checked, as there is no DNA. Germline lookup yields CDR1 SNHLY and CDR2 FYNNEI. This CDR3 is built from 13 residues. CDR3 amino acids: CASSLDGGDEQFF.

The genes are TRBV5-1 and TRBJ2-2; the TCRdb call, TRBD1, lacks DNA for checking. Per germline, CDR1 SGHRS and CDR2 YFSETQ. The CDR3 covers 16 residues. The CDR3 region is CASSLGQGAVTGELFF. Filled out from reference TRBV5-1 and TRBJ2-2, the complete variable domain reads KAGVTQTPRYLIKTRGQQVTLSCSPISGHRSVSWYQQTPGQGLQFLFEYFSETQRNKGNFPGRFSGRQFSNSRSEMNVSTLELGDSALYLCASSLGQGAVTGELFFGEGSRLTVL.